This T cell receptor beta chain derives from a study of cytomegalovirus exposure and HLA in healthy donors (dated by TCRdb to between 2016 and 2019). Broadly, across the study: In an earlier analysis of under 600 of the donors, approximately 300 Gb of sequence data and 95 million to 130 million unique TCR beta sequences from 180 million or so T cells were reported. Across roughly 420 genotyped donors of the cohort, an average of roughly 250,000 unique TCR beta nucleotide sequences per donor were sequenced, and roughly a sixth of those sequences were non-productive. All discovery cohort repertoires had been generated using a single sequencing platform. In the later analysis, no new phenotypic data were used to find candidate immune exposures; instead, reliance was placed on TCR beta sequences and their occurrence across donors. Typing coverage differed by locus: A, B, C, DRB1 and DQB1 were typed in roughly 629-630 donors, DQA1 in roughly 510, DPA1 in some 570, and DPB1 in approximately 450. The genetic ancestry cluster associated with self-reported Caucasian donors included 70% to 85% of the roughly 360 genotyped donors. A later genetic analysis used genome-wide SNP genotypes for about 55% of the 666 donors, treating that subset as a discovery cohort. To study patterns of TCR occurrence, a later analysis re-analyzed previously published TCR beta repertoires from 666 donors and added high-resolution HLA genotyping. A few DR-DQ haplotypes were treated as single units for association and clustering because of strong linkage in the cohort. The study was designed to test whether signatures of past pathogen exposure could be identified by cataloging public T cell receptors. The T cell repertoires of 666 subjects were profiled by immunosequencing and related to cytomegalovirus serostatus. Around 330 gigabases of sequencing data and around 90 million unique TCR sequences made up an early release that covered under 750 HLA-typed donors. The study combined high-throughput TCR immunosequencing, statistical association of individual TCRs with disease status, and machine learning to predict cytomegalovirus infection status. To decide whether each TCR beta V gene segment behaved as functional or pseudogenic, an earlier analysis of approximately 590 of the donors relied on high-throughput TCR beta sequencing. Alongside the repertoire data, information on donor age, sex, ethnicity and CMV serostatus was compiled. HLA typing covered class I and class II loci at four-digit resolution. Besides the first cohort of approximately 710 subjects, a separate validation cohort made up of 120 or so different subjects was used. The full study reports these points: Because some donors lacked HLA typing at each locus, the association tests relied only on the typed subset. It was suggested by the authors that the approach could potentially be generalized to other disease states and immunological phenotypes. About 15 rarely observed V segments, including chromosome 9 orphons, were excluded from the earlier analysis of 550 to 700 of the donors because counts were too low. Sequencing depth was assumed to be roughly uniform across donors in the presence/absence analyses, though that assumption may not hold. In an earlier analysis of 587 of the donors, most TCR beta V segments were observed in productive rearrangements about 87% or about 30% of the time, broadly matching IMGT annotations. For the cohort, immune exposure information was limited to CMV serostatus. Cytomegalovirus status was reported to be diagnosed by the classifier with high specificity and sensitivity in both the original and validation cohorts. According to a later analysis, most CMV-associated TCR beta chains appeared to be HLA-restricted, and the HLA associations seemed to be driven largely by CMV exposure. A further reported finding was that TCR beta sequences accurately predicted the HLA-A and HLA-B alleles for most subjects in the first cohort. A total of 164 TCR beta chains were listed by the study as associated with cytomegalovirus. The 87-base-pair reads could not distinguish some IMGT-functional V segments, including TRBV6-2 and TRBV6-3, so those segments were excluded. V-gene and J-gene trimming of TCR beta chains was associated with a missense DCLRE1C variant in a later genetic analysis, and the association was replicated in an independent cohort. A later analysis found that TCR association rates varied across HLA loci, with DRB1 alleles showing the most associated TCRs and HLA-C alleles the fewest. In a later genetic analysis, fewer N-insertions in productive TCRs were reported among donors in an Asian-associated ancestry cluster than the roughly 700-donor mean. Only TCR beta chains were sequenced in this cohort, and the absence of alpha or paired-chain data limited detectable features. In a later analysis, HLA-associated TCR beta chains showed more clonal expansion and lower generation probabilities than non-associated chains that were equally common. In vitro tests confirmed that a few of the cytomegalovirus-associated TCR beta chains recognize cytomegalovirus antigens. In a later analysis, some 18,000 TCR beta sequences were associated with specific HLA alleles at a false discovery rate of 0.05. A cluster of highly shared sequence variants was judged likely to represent a technical artifact of the sequencing pipeline. In a later analysis, several top co-occurrence clusters were reported to appear linked to parvovirus B19, influenza, CMV and Epstein-Barr virus. Correlated functional status among segregating V segments might reflect linkage disequilibrium, but an unknown experimental factor could not be ruled out. When HLA alleles, especially DR and DQ, strongly co-occurred, attributing TCR associations to individual alleles was difficult. Most TCR sequences were seen in very few donors, while some public TCRs were found in many individuals.

For this clone: No antigen is known for it. No base quality values were provided; no much bigger clone lies one nucleotide off.

The germline V gene (reference sequence) sets CDR1 to SGHNT and CDR2 to YYREEE. The CDR3, cysteine through phenylalanine, is 17 amino acids long. CDR3 DNA only is kept here, 51 bases in frame from base 1. Germline trimming: 0 bases from V, 3 bases from J; junction bases outside gene matches: 7. The cohort consisted of 600 to 750 healthy bone marrow donors. At the time of sampling, every cohort member was nominally healthy, though immune exposures that went unrecorded were likely present. The donor was CMV seronegative and was included in the group of a few hundred seronegative cohort members. Each donor provided a peripheral blood sample, and peripheral blood mononuclear cells were used for TCR beta sequencing. Genomic DNA was extracted from the blood cell samples with the Qiagen DNeasy Blood Extraction Kit. Library preparation was by the immunoSEQ multiplex PCR assay. A mixture of 60 forward primers for TCR Vbeta segments and 13 reverse primers for TCR Jbeta segments was used in the multiplex PCR. The CDR3 region of rearranged TCR beta genes was amplified from genomic DNA with a multiplex PCR assay. The amplified TCR beta libraries were sequenced on the Illumina HiSeq System as 87-base-pair reads. The original pipeline was this. A later analysis counted 75 million to 100 million unique TCR beta chains across the 640 or so repertoires, and roughly 10 million of these chains were shared by at least two donors. Raw reads were error-corrected and collapsed into unique sequences with a nearest-neighbor algorithm that merged closely related sequences to remove PCR and sequencing errors. CDR3 sequences were aligned to IMGT reference sequences to assign V, D and J gene segments. For a sequence to be retained, a match of at least six nucleotides to both a V gene segment and a J gene segment was required. Rearrangements were called productive when the CDR3 lacked stop codons and stayed in frame with V and J; all others were non-productive. Following IMGT convention, CDR3 was defined as the stretch from the second conserved V-encoded cysteine up to the conserved J-encoded phenylalanine. The earlier analysis of some 580 of the donors excluded any sequence lacking an unambiguous match to a single V gene segment. In an earlier analysis of some 590 of the donors, a V segment was called functional when productive rearrangements were above 56.7%, and segregating when the standard deviation between donors exceeded 5%. To diagnose cytomegalovirus status from the catalog of TCR beta chain sequences, a statistical classification framework was built. A later analysis assigned V and J genes by comparing TCR nucleotide sequences with IMGT/GENE-DB human TR gene sequences. The TCRdist pipeline was used in a later analysis to assign CDR3 sequences and most-parsimonious VDJ recombination scenarios. A later analysis defined each TCR beta chain by its CDR3 amino acid sequence plus V-gene family, and excluded reads lacking a unique V-gene family. As a way to deal with suspected cross-contamination and a sequencing artifact, a later analysis dropped 500 to 700 nucleotide sequences that were highly shared and had low generation probability. In a later analysis, a clonal expansion index was calculated for each public chain from normalized within-repertoire ranks of inferred template counts. In a later analysis, generation probabilities were computed using a VDJ recombination model fitted to out-of-frame rearrangements, and the results were checked against IGoR. A later analysis scored TCR-TCR, TCR-HLA and TCR-CMV co-occurrence with hypergeometric tests, applying a repertoire-size bias correction to TCR pairs. A later analysis estimated false discovery rates by permuting HLA or CMV assignments 20 times. In a later analysis, co-occurring TCRs were grouped using DBSCAN, and TCRdist sequence similarity was added for clustering within HLA-allele-positive subsets. Repertoires with fewer than 30,000 or more than 120,000 public chains were left out of co-occurrence clustering, as were four to six repertoires with anomalous nucleotide sharing. In its TCRdb copy, this immuneACCESS table keeps in-frame sequences only and misses some clones. Where compared with another copy, unresolved V genes explain less than half of these, and the others have no known cause. D and trimming come from the DNA, and the V and J calls and clone size come from that table. This sample lists about 170,000 clones; roughly four fifths were detected once. Together, the top ten hold 0.65% to 0.95% of the sample.

The chain uses TRBV5-4 and TRBJ1-3; 9 central bases correspond to TRBD1. Sequencing input: PBMCs. The receptor comes from a female donor in good health and CMV-seronegative. The DNA reads TGTGCCAGCAGCTTGGACAGTACAGGGGGCTTTGGAAACACCATATATTTT. This gives the protein CASSLDSTGGFGNTIYF.